Listed below are T cell receptor beta chains from one sample, sequenced in a study of graft-versus-host responses after intestinal transplantation. Data came from immunoSEQ multiplex PCR; TCRdb stores just in-frame clones and leaves some out. The sample lists about 100,000 clones, about 90% seen once, with 0.95% in the top ten. No antigen has been identified for these receptors. The sample was unstimulated CD4+ T cells sorted from spleen or lymph node cells, taken before transplant. All receptors come from a human donor who was the organ donor for an intestinal transplant. The CDR3 runs from the conserved cysteine through the conserved F or W. D genes are given only for firm matches. Part of the rows lack a size; the others show once, few, many or a class for expanded clones.

v_call,j_call,cdr3_length,clone_size,d_call,cdr3_nt,cdr3_aa
TRBV28,TRBJ1-5,15,-,-,TGTGCCAGCAGCTCCGGATTTGCAGGGGTCCAGCCCCAGCATTTT,CASSSGFAGVQPQHF
TRBV7-9,TRBJ2-5,16,-,TRBD2,TGTGCCAGCAGCCTTTTAACGACTAGCGGGGGGACCGCCCAGTACTTC,CASSLLTTSGGTAQYF
TRBV5-1,TRBJ2-3,15,-,-,TGCGCCAGCAGCTTGTTCACCGGCGATACAGATACGCAGTATTTT,CASSLFTGDTDTQYF
TRBV30,TRBJ1-2,12,-,-,TGTGCCTGGAGTAGGGGATCAGGGGGCTACACCTTC,CAWSRGSGGYTF
TRBV10-3,TRBJ1-5,14,-,-,TGTGCCATCAGCGTCGAAGGGGGAAATCAGCCCCAGCATTTT,CAISVEGGNQPQHF
TRBV7-8,TRBJ1-2,14,-,-,TGTGCCAGCAGCCAAAAGGGGATCGGGAATGGCTACACCTTC,CASSQKGIGNGYTF
TRBV19,TRBJ1-5,15,-,TRBD1,TGTGCCAGTAGTATACTCCGGGACAGTAATCAGCCCCAGCATTTT,CASSILRDSNQPQHF
TRBV10-2,TRBJ2-3,14,-,TRBD2,TGCGCCAGCAGAGGGAGCGGGGGGCTAGATACGCAGTATTTT,CASRGSGGLDTQYF
TRBV19,TRBJ1-1,16,-,TRBD1,TGTGCCACCCCGCGACAGGGCTCAGGGGTGAACACTGAAGCTTTCTTT,CATPRQGSGVNTEAFF
TRBV25-1,TRBJ2-3,13,-,-,TGTGCCAGCAGTGAGTACAGCACAGATACGCAGTATTTT,CASSEYSTDTQYF
TRBV19,TRBJ2-5,16,-,-,TGTGCCAGTAGTATAGATGATTCGCGGATCCAAGAGACCCAGTACTTC,CASSIDDSRIQETQYF
TRBV25-1,TRBJ2-7,14,once,-,TGTGCCAGCAGTGACCAGGACGGGTCCTACGAGCAGTACTTC,CASSDQDGSYEQYF
TRBV2,TRBJ2-7,14,-,-,TGTGCCAGCAGTGGACACTCCGTTACCTACGAGCAGTACTTC,CASSGHSVTYEQYF
TRBV19,TRBJ2-6,13,few,-,TGTGCCAGTAGAAGCTCTGGGGCCAACGTCCTGACTTTC,CASRSSGANVLTF
TRBV30,TRBJ2-3,16,-,TRBD2,TGTGCCTGGAGATTCGGACTAGCGGGAAACACAGATACGCAGTATTTT,CAWRFGLAGNTDTQYF
TRBV30,TRBJ2-3,14,-,-,TGTGCCTGGAGTCAGGGGGGGAGCACAGATACGCAGTATTTT,CAWSQGGSTDTQYF
TRBV11-2,TRBJ2-2,16,-,-,TGTGCCAGCAGCAAAAACAGTCAAACGAACACCGGGGAGCTGTTTTTT,CASSKNSQTNTGELFF
TRBV4-2,TRBJ2-4,19,once,TRBD2,TGTGCCAGCAGCCAAGATGCGGGACTAGCGGGGGGGGCCAAAAACATTCAGTACTTC,CASSQDAGLAGGAKNIQYF
TRBV28,TRBJ2-5,17,-,TRBD1,TGTGCCAGCAGTGACCTCCGGGACAGGGGATTAGGGGAGACCCAGTACTTC,CASSDLRDRGLGETQYF
TRBV7-9,TRBJ1-2,15,-,-,TGTGCCAGCAGCTCAAATGGCAGGCTGGGCTATGGCTACACCTTC,CASSSNGRLGYGYTF
TRBV30,TRBJ2-4,13,-,-,TGTGCCTGGACCCCCCGGGGCCAAAACATTCAGTACTTC,CAWTPRGQNIQYF